The present T cell receptor beta chain was sequenced within a study of metastatic and nonmetastatic thyroid tumors. Study results and limitations: The reported finding was significantly higher TCR beta diversity in malignant thyroid tumors relative to benign nodules, in blood and tumor.

No treatment had been given to any patient before thyroid surgery. V dropped 7 bases and J dropped 7; count of bases not matched to a gene: 5. The germline V gene has CDR1 LNHDA and CDR2 SQIVND (reference sequence). The CDR3 loop spans 12 amino acids. In this sample, this clone is medium-sized. What it binds is not known. TCRdb re-processed the PCR reads through MiXCR. The sample lists some 14,000 clones, less than 30% occurring once. Sequenced: blood. This TCR came from a female donor with papillary thyroid cancer or a benign thyroid nodule (not recorded which). Some clones in this sample may be carry-over from other donors' samples. The rearrangement links TRBV19 to TRBJ1-2, with 8 bases identical to TRBD1. CDR3 in amino acids: CASTSGGAGYTF. Here the CDR3 DNA reads TGTGCCAGTACCTCAGGGGGCGCTGGCTACACCTTC.